A single sample gave rise to the 5 T cell receptor beta chains below, sequenced in a study of T cells in Graves' hyperthyroidism and ophthalmopathy. The investigators amplified TCR beta CDR3 regions from RNA transcripts. First-round RT-PCR targeting the TCR CDR3 was performed with the HTBI primer set. TCRdb processed the multiplex PCR reads anew with MiXCR; each CDR3 protein has one entry. The table lists hundreds of thousands of distinct CDR3 sequences, 35% to 55% of them singletons, with 8% to 8.5% in the top ten. Sequencing was performed on peripheral blood or thyroid tissue (not recorded which). The receptors derive from a young woman with Graves' hyperthyroidism.

This clonotype was detected only a few times. The CDR3 loop reads CASSTGQINTGELFF. In nucleotides, the CDR3 is TGTGCCAGCAGTACGGGACAGATTAACACCGGGGAGCTGTTTTTT. The chain recombines TRBV2 with TRBJ2-2; 7 bases map to TRBD1. Germline CDR1 SNHLY, CDR2 FYNNEI. The CDR3 length is 15 residues. Losses at the gene ends were 5 bases for V and 2 bases for J; bases not matched to a gene: 5.

The rearrangement uses TRBV14 and TRBJ2-7; unclear D gene. This CDR3 contains 15 residues. From germline, CDR1 is SGHDN and CDR2 FVKESK. V was clipped by 3 bases and J by 4 bases, with 16 bases between them. This chain's CDR3 is CASSHRPGVSYEQYF. CDR3 nucleotide sequence: TGTGCCAGCAGCCATCGTCCAGGAGTTAGTTACGAGCAGTACTTC.

The chain has TRBV7-2 and TRBJ2-7, with no clear D. The CDR3 is made up of 13 amino acids. Germline values: CDR1 SGHTA, CDR2 FQGNSA. V was clipped by 1 base and J by 4 bases, with 8 bases between them. CDR3: CASSLEIGYEQYF. The CDR3 nucleotides are TGTGCCAGCAGCTTAGAGATCGGGTACGAGCAGTACTTC.

The CDR3 reads CATSDPDKEGFRETQYF. In nucleotides, the CDR3 is TGTGCCACCAGTGACCCAGACAAAGAAGGATTTAGAGAGACCCAGTACTTC. The chain couples TRBV24-1 to TRBJ2-5; D is unclear. Germline CDR1 KGHDR, CDR2 SFDVKD. V was shortened by 4 bases and J by 4 bases, with 21 bases between the two germline ends. The CDR3 covers 17 residues.

The J gene is TRBJ1-3, the V gene TRBV7-2, with 9 positions matching TRBD1. Germline trimming cut 5 bases from V and 7 bases from J; bases unmatched to any gene: 6. Germline V gene lookup returns CDR1 SGHTA and CDR2 FQGNSA. The CDR3 spans 14 residues. Here the CDR3 reads CASSADDRGNTIYF. As DNA, the CDR3 is TGTGCCAGCAGCGCGGATGACAGGGGGAACACCATATATTTT.